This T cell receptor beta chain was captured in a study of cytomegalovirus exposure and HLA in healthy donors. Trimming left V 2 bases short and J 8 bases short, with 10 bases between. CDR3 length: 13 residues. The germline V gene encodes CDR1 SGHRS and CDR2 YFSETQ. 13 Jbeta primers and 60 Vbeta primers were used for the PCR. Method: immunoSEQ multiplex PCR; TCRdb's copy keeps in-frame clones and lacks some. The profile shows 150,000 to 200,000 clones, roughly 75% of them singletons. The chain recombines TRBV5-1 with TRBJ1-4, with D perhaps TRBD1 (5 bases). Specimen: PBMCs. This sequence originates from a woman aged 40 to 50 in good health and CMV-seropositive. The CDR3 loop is CASSLQAGEKLFF. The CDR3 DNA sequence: TGCGCCAGCAGCTTACAGGCTGGGGAAAAACTGTTTTTT. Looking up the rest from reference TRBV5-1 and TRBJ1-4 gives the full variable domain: KAGVTQTPRYLIKTRGQQVTLSCSPISGHRSVSWYQQTPGQGLQFLFEYFSETQRNKGNFPGRFSGRQFSNSRSEMNVSTLELGDSALYLCASSLQAGEKLFFGSGTQLSVL.